A selection of T cell receptor beta chains follows, all from one sample in a study of Ad26.COV2.S vaccination and SARS-CoV-2 variants. Libraries were prepared by immunoSEQ multiplex PCR; TCRdb keeps only in-frame clonotypes and omits some of them. The sample includes around 350,000 clones, just over 90% of them seen just once. The material sequenced was peripheral blood, taken after recovery from COVID-19. The receptors stem from a human donor who had recovered from COVID-19. Both conserved end residues are part of each CDR3. The D gene is left open where the match is weak. A row's size may be missing; if present it is once, few, many or a size class.

clone size	J gene	V gene	D gene	CDR3 protein	CDR3 DNA
.	TRBJ2-7	TRBV27	TRBD1	CASSSQGKNLYEQYF	TGTGCCAGCAGTTCACAGGGGAAGAACCTCTACGAGCAGTACTTC
.	TRBJ2-5	TRBV4-2	TRBD2	CASSQGRAGEETQYF	TGTGCCAGCAGCCAGGGAAGGGCGGGGGAAGAGACCCAGTACTTC
.	TRBJ1-1	TRBV7-2	.	CASSEQANTEAFF	TGTGCCAGCAGCGAACAGGCGAACACTGAAGCTTTCTTT
few	TRBJ1-6	TRBV6-6	TRBD1	CASSRGQNNSPLHF	TGTGCCAGCAGCAGGGGGCAAAATAATTCACCCCTCCACTTT
few	TRBJ2-7	TRBV10-3	TRBD2	CAISETSDYEQYF	TGTGCCATCAGTGAGACTAGCGATTACGAGCAGTACTTC
.	TRBJ2-6	TRBV19	.	CASAWTAGANVLTF	TGTGCCAGCGCGTGGACAGCTGGGGCCAACGTCCTGACTTTC
.	TRBJ2-1	TRBV7-9	TRBD2	CASSFPGVAGGYNEQFF	TGTGCCAGCAGCTTCCCCGGGGTAGCGGGGGGCTACAATGAGCAGTTCTTC
.	TRBJ1-2	TRBV7-2	.	CASSLVFYGYTF	TGTGCCAGCAGCTTAGTATTCTATGGCTACACCTTC
.	TRBJ1-1	TRBV15	TRBD1	CATSRDAGGTEAFF	TGTGCCACCAGCAGAGATGCAGGGGGCACTGAAGCTTTCTTT
.	TRBJ2-7	TRBV11-2	TRBD2	CASSSRGGVFSFYEQYF	TGTGCCAGCAGCTCCCGTGGGGGGGTGTTTAGTTTCTACGAGCAGTACTTC
once	TRBJ1-4	TRBV12-3/TRBV12-4	.	CASIGGANEKLFF	TGTGCCAGCATAGGAGGGGCTAATGAAAAACTGTTTTTT
few	TRBJ1-2	TRBV6-5	.	CASSYGYGYTF	TGTGCCAGCAGTTATGGCTATGGCTACACCTTC
.	TRBJ2-7	TRBV13	.	CASSSRGVSYEQYF	TGTGCCAGCAGCTCACGGGGCGTTTCCTACGAGCAGTACTTC
.	TRBJ2-5	TRBV6-1	TRBD2	CASSEPPLAGAETQYF	TGTGCCAGCAGTGAACCCCCGCTAGCGGGGGCTGAGACCCAGTACTTC
.	TRBJ2-5	TRBV4-3	.	CASSQDRETQYF	TGCGCCAGCAGCCAAGATCGAGAGACCCAGTACTTC
once	TRBJ2-5	TRBV5-1	TRBD2	CASSLTGTSGGETQYF	TGCGCCAGCAGCCTCACCGGGACTAGCGGAGGAGAGACCCAGTACTTC
.	TRBJ1-1	TRBV13	TRBD1	CASSFRGRDVTEAFF	TGTGCCAGCAGCTTCAGGGGGCGCGACGTCACTGAAGCTTTCTTT
many	TRBJ1-1	TRBV29-1	TRBD1	CSAWDREGTEAFF	TGCAGCGCCTGGGACAGGGAGGGCACTGAAGCTTTCTTT
.	TRBJ2-1	TRBV3-1/TRBV3-2	.	CASSPDGGAYNEQFF	TGTGCCAGCAGCCCGGACGGGGGTGCTTACAATGAGCAGTTCTTC
.	TRBJ2-7	TRBV4-3	TRBD2	CASSQTLAGGPYEQYF	TGCGCCAGCAGCCAAACCCTAGCGGGGGGACCCTACGAGCAGTACTTC
.	TRBJ2-7	TRBV5-1	TRBD2	CASSSFSGGLSSYEQYF	TGCGCCAGCAGCTCGTTTAGCGGGGGACTAAGCTCCTACGAGCAGTACTTC
.	TRBJ1-2	TRBV7-2	TRBD1	CASSLSPQGAAYGYTF	TGTGCCAGCAGCTTATCCCCCCAGGGGGCCGCTTATGGCTACACCTTC
.	TRBJ1-6	TRBV7-9	.	CASSFGGVGNSPLHF	TGTGCCAGCAGCTTTGGCGGGGTTGGTAATTCACCCCTCCACTTT
.	TRBJ1-1	TRBV9	TRBD1	CASNPADRDSEAFF	TGTGCCAGCAACCCGGCCGACAGGGACTCTGAAGCTTTCTTT
.	TRBJ2-7	TRBV11-3	TRBD1	CASSLGDRDEQYF	TGTGCCAGCAGCTTAGGGGACAGGGACGAGCAGTACTTC
once	TRBJ1-5	TRBV28	TRBD1	CACTGVRGFQPQHF	TGTGCCTGCACCGGAGTCAGGGGGTTTCAGCCCCAGCATTTT
.	TRBJ1-3	TRBV19	.	CASSIPQSSGNTIYF	TGTGCCAGTAGTATCCCACAGAGCTCTGGAAACACCATATATTTT
.	TRBJ1-3	TRBV12-5	.	CASADPISGNTIYF	TGTGCTAGTGCCGACCCGATCTCTGGAAACACCATATATTTT
.	TRBJ2-1	TRBV6-6	TRBD1	CASSYQPGQGVDEQFF	TGTGCCAGCAGTTACCAACCGGGACAGGGGGTTGATGAGCAGTTCTTC
.	TRBJ2-3	TRBV5-1	.	CASSPGTWPSTDTQYF	TGCGCCAGCAGCCCCGGGACTTGGCCTAGCACAGATACGCAGTATTTT
.	TRBJ1-4	TRBV6-5	TRBD1	CASSYDRDRGNEKLFF	TGTGCCAGCAGTTACGATAGGGACAGGGGAAATGAAAAACTGTTTTTT
.	TRBJ1-1	TRBV4-1	TRBD1	CASSQETGRFEAFF	TGCGCCAGCAGCCAAGAGACAGGGAGATTTGAAGCTTTCTTT
.	TRBJ2-2	TRBV29-1	.	CSVLISNTGELFF	TGCAGCGTTTTAATATCCAACACCGGGGAGCTGTTTTTT
.	TRBJ2-5	TRBV11-3	TRBD2	CASSLDSGLAGGTQYF	TGTGCCAGCAGCTTAGATTCCGGTCTCGCGGGGGGGACCCAGTACTTC
.	TRBJ2-2	TRBV2	TRBD1	CASTGQSPNTGELFF	TGTGCCAGTACGGGACAGTCCCCGAACACCGGGGAGCTGTTTTTT
few	TRBJ1-2	TRBV7-3	.	CASSRTGNYGYTF	TGTGCCAGCAGCCGAACAGGGAACTATGGCTACACCTTC
.	TRBJ1-5	TRBV6-5	TRBD1	CASSGQDYSNQPQHF	TGTGCCAGCAGCGGACAGGACTATAGCAATCAGCCCCAGCATTTT
.	TRBJ1-2	TRBV11-2	.	CASSQPRRDNYGYTF	TGTGCCAGCAGCCAGCCGAGGAGGGACAACTATGGCTACACCTTC
.	TRBJ2-3	TRBV28	TRBD1	CASSLTGTGDTQYF	TGTGCCAGCAGCCTGACAGGGACGGGAGATACGCAGTATTTT
.	TRBJ2-7	TRBV5-4	.	CASSLVTNYEQYF	TGTGCCAGCAGCTTGGTTACTAACTACGAGCAGTACTTC
.	TRBJ1-1	TRBV7-3	TRBD1	CASSLSPRGQGLFF	TGTGCCAGCAGCTTAAGCCCTCGGGGACAGGGGCTTTTCTTT
.	TRBJ2-1	TRBV6-5	TRBD2	CASSYRGLATENEQFF	TGTGCCAGCAGTTACAGGGGACTAGCGACGGAGAATGAGCAGTTCTTC
.	TRBJ1-5	TRBV27	.	CAVQGYSNQPQHF	TGTGCCGTACAGGGATATAGCAATCAGCCCCAGCATTTT
.	TRBJ2-5	TRBV14	.	CASSRDLGFPETQYF	TGTGCCAGCAGCCGCGATTTAGGATTTCCGGAGACCCAGTACTTC
.	TRBJ2-1	TRBV7-3	TRBD2	CASSFNGLDAEQFF	TGTGCCAGCAGCTTTAACGGACTAGACGCTGAGCAGTTCTTC
.	TRBJ2-3	TRBV10-3	TRBD2	CATATSGGEDTQYF	TGTGCCACCGCGACTAGCGGGGGGGAGGATACGCAGTATTTT
.	TRBJ2-6	TRBV19	TRBD1	CASSIGQGALGANVLTF	TGTGCCAGTAGTATAGGACAGGGGGCGTTGGGGGCCAACGTCCTGACTTTC
.	TRBJ1-1	TRBV19	.	CASSSQGGTTEAFF	TGTGCCAGTAGCAGTCAAGGCGGGACGACTGAAGCTTTCTTT
few	TRBJ1-1	TRBV10-1	TRBD1	CASGMDRGLTEAFF	TGCGCCAGCGGGATGGACAGGGGTTTGACTGAAGCTTTCTTT
.	TRBJ2-3	TRBV11-2	.	CASRPDYSADTQYF	TGTGCCAGCAGACCCGACTATTCGGCAGATACGCAGTATTTT